One sample yielded the 21 T cell receptor beta chains listed below, sequenced in a study of shared clonotypes between healthy human individuals. This table comes from immunoSEQ multiplex PCR, and its TCRdb copy is limited to in-frame clones, with some not included. The sample shows some 2,000,000 clones, approximately 95% of them seen only once. Sequenced: naive CD4+ T cells sorted from blood. Subset of the sample: CD45RA+ positively selected. The receptor source for this set is a man aged 18 to 30 in good health.

CDR3 sequence reads: CASSSESPNEQFF. The DNA for the CDR3 is TGTGCCAGCAGCTCTGAAAGTCCCAATGAGCAGTTCTTC. The chain uses TRBV7-9 and TRBJ2-1; D gene uncertain. Germline V gene lookup returns CDR1 SEHNR and CDR2 FQNEAQ (reference sequence). The V end lost 4 bases, the J end lost 6 bases, and 10 bases lay between the germline ends. The CDR3 length is 13 residues.

This CDR3 reads CASSLTGAVRDTQYF. CDR3 nucleotides: TGTGCCAGCAGCTTGACAGGGGCCGTTAGAGATACGCAGTATTTT. This chain links TRBV13 with TRBJ2-3, with 8 nucleotides matching TRBD1. The CDR3 sequence is 15 residues long. Per the germline V gene, CDR1 is PRHDT and CDR2 is FYEKMQ (reference sequence). Unmatched junction bases numbered 7, after V lost 3 bases and J lost 5 bases.

The genes are TRBV10-1 and TRBJ2-3; D call uncertain. Looked up from germline, CDR1 is WNHNN and CDR2 is SYGVQD (reference sequence). The CDR3 is 14 residues long. V dropped 2 bases and J dropped 3 bases, with 9 bases sitting between them. The DNA of the CDR3 is TGCGCCAGCAGTGAGGATGGAACTACAGATACGCAGTATTTT. Its protein is CASSEDGTTDTQYF.

The chain employs TRBV28 and TRBJ1-2, with TRBD1 as a possible D gene (5 bases). Trimming left V 6 bases short and J 8 bases short, with 13 bases between. CDR3 size: 12 residues. Germline V gene data show CDR1 as MDHEN and CDR2 as SYDVKM. The CDR3 DNA sequence: TGTGCCAGCAGCATAGGGGATTTCGGCTACACCTTC. The encoded protein is CASSIGDFGYTF.

The V call is TRBV6-6, the J call TRBJ2-7; D remains unclear. Germline assignment: CDR1 MNHNY and CDR2 SVGAGI (reference sequence). This CDR3 has 10 amino acids. Trimming removed 8 bases from V and 8 bases from J, with 10 bases in between. CDR3 bases: TGTGCCAGCGGAGAAGTGAAGCAGTACTTC. Protein product: CASGEVKQYF.

The V gene is TRBV5-1, the J gene TRBJ2-7; 12 nucleotides match TRBD2. The CDR3 runs 15 residues. Looked up from germline, CDR1 is SGHRS and CDR2 is YFSETQ. V dropped 5 bases and J dropped 7; count of bases not matched to a gene: 10. CDR3 DNA sequence: TGCGCCAGCAGACCCACTAGCGGGGGGACGGGAGAGCAGTACTTC. This sequence encodes CASRPTSGGTGEQYF.

The chain has TRBV6-1 and TRBJ1-4; D remains unclear. The germline CDR1 and CDR2 sequences are MNHNS and SASEGT. V was clipped by 2 bases and J by 7 bases, with 8 bases between them. The CDR3 runs 13 residues. The CDR3 DNA reads as TGTGCCAGCAGTGAATATACGGGTGAAAAACTGTTTTTT. This sequence encodes CASSEYTGEKLFF.

The V and J genes are TRBV10-3 and TRBJ1-2; the D gene is possibly TRBD1 (6 bases). The CDR3 is made up of 16 amino acids. Looked up from germline, CDR1 is ENHRY and CDR2 is SYGVKD. Trimming pared 2 bases from V and 4 bases from J, leaving 17 bases between. Here the CDR3 reads CAISETALGASYGYTF. CDR3 DNA sequence: TGTGCCATCAGTGAGACTGCGCTGGGGGCGAGCTATGGCTACACCTTC.

The rearrangement uses TRBV6-1 and TRBJ2-3; D not resolved. The CDR3 sequence is 13 residues long. Germline values: CDR1 MNHNS, CDR2 SASEGT. The V gene lost 2 bases and the J gene lost 8 bases, with 11 bases spanning the gap. The CDR3 region has the DNA TGTGCCAGCAGTGAATTTTTGGTTAGTACGCAGTATTTT. Translated, it gives CASSEFLVSTQYF.

V is TRBV4-1 and J is TRBJ1-5, with D unclear. The CDR3 is 14 amino acids. Trimming pared 4 bases from V and 3 bases from J, leaving 10 bases between. Germline V CDR1 and CDR2: MGHRA, YSYEKL. Here the CDR3 reads CASSLDLLNQPQHF. CDR3 DNA: TGCGCCAGCAGCCTGGACCTCCTCAATCAGCCCCAGCATTTT.

The chain is built from TRBV7-9 and TRBJ2-5; 8 nucleotides line up with TRBD1. V lost 5 bases to trimming and J lost 5 bases; unmatched junction nucleotides: 7. The germline V gene has CDR1 SEHNR and CDR2 FQNEAQ (reference sequence). The CDR3 runs to 14 residues. The CDR3 loop reads CASSGTGGGETQYF. Written as DNA, the CDR3 is TGTGCCAGCAGCGGAACAGGGGGTGGGGAGACCCAGTACTTC.

This chain connects TRBV30 to TRBJ2-3; weak D call: TRBD2 (6 bases). Germline V CDR1 and CDR2: GTSNPN, SVGIG (reference sequence). V lost 8 bases and J lost 4, with 16 bases in between. The CDR3 is 13 residues long. CDR3 sequence (DNA): TGTGCCGGGTATGGGGGGAAGGCAGATACGCAGTATTTT. It specifies CAGYGGKADTQYF.

The chain recombines TRBV7-8 with TRBJ1-5, with D uncertain. CDR1 is SGHVS, CDR2 FQNEAQ, per germline. Trimming pared 1 base from V and 6 bases from J, leaving 16 bases between. The CDR3 is made up of 16 amino acids. The CDR3 DNA sequence: TGTGCCAGCAGCTTAGACCGAATATTCCAAGCTCAGCCCCAGCATTTT. Translated, it gives CASSLDRIFQAQPQHF.

The sample holds one count of this clone. This chain connects TRBV18 to TRBJ2-7; D possibly uses TRBD1 or TRBD2 (6 bases each). V was shortened by 1 base and J by 1 base, with 14 bases between the two germline ends. There are 16 residues in the CDR3. The V gene's germline CDR1 is KGHSH and CDR2 LQKENI. In DNA form, the CDR3 reads TGTGCCAGCTCACCACGCGAGGGGGAGGTGTCCTACGAGCAGTACTTC. Translated, it gives CASSPREGEVSYEQYF. Variable domain in full (rest from reference TRBV18 and TRBJ2-7): NAGVMQNPRHLVRRRGQEARLRCSPMKGHSHVYWYRQLPEEGLKFMVYLQKENIIDESGMPKERFSAEFPKEGPSILRIQQVVRGDSAAYFCASSPREGEVSYEQYFGPGTRLTVT.

With respect to this clone: Within the sample, other DNA sequences also encode this same CDR3. V usage is TRBV29-1 and J usage is TRBJ1-2, with 7 bases aligning to TRBD1. From germline, CDR1 is SQVTM and CDR2 ANQGSEA. Unmatched junction bases numbered 2, after V lost 6 bases and J lost 1 base. The CDR3 runs to 12 residues. The CDR3 bases are TGCAGCGTCCGGGACAGTAACTATGGCTACACCTTC. Its translation: CSVRDSNYGYTF.

The count of this clone is one. This chain joins TRBV18 and TRBJ2-7; TRBD1 matches 7 bases. V dropped 6 bases and J dropped 3; count of bases not matched to a gene: 14. This CDR3 is built from 16 residues. Per germline, CDR1 KGHSH and CDR2 LQKENI. Here the CDR3 DNA reads TGTGCCAGCTCCCGCGGGTCGGGACAGACGATCTACGAGCAGTACTTC. This encodes CASSRGSGQTIYEQYF.

The chain employs TRBV30 and TRBJ2-3; no firm D call. The CDR3 is 14 amino acids. In germline, CDR1 is GTSNPN, CDR2 SVGIG (reference sequence). The V and J ends lost 0 bases and 3 bases respectively, with 10 bases between them. The CDR3 nucleotides read TGTGCCTGGAGTGTAGCGAAGGTTACAGATACGCAGTATTTT. Translation: CAWSVAKVTDTQYF.

This clone was found once. CDR3 region: CASRRGGQRAGELFF. The CDR3 nucleotides are TGTGCCAGCAGGCGAGGGGGACAGCGGGCCGGGGAGCTGTTTTTT. This chain connects TRBV9 to TRBJ2-2; D perhaps matches TRBD1 (7 bases). V lost 5 bases and J lost 6, with 17 bases in between. Germline-derived CDR1 and CDR2 are SGDLS and YYNGEE. The CDR3 has 15 amino acids.

The V and J genes are TRBV6-1 and TRBJ2-2; 8 bases are a match to TRBD1. Per germline, CDR1 MNHNS and CDR2 SASEGT. After removal of 8 bases from V and 3 bases from J, the junction contained 2 bases not matched to a gene. The CDR3 is 13 amino acids. The DNA for the CDR3 is TGTGCCAGCGACAGGGGATACACCGGGGAGCTGTTTTTT. Translated: CASDRGYTGELFF.

J is TRBJ1-2 and V is TRBV10-3, with D perhaps matching TRBD1 (5 bases). V was trimmed by 3 bases and J by 0 bases, leaving 11 bases between them. CDR1 is ENHRY and CDR2 is SYGVKD in the germline V gene. This CDR3 spans 15 amino acids. CDR3 region: CAISDGGMANYGYTF. Written as DNA, the CDR3 is TGTGCCATCAGTGATGGGGGGATGGCTAACTATGGCTACACCTTC.

The rearrangement uses TRBV10-3 and TRBJ1-4, with D unresolved. Trimming stripped 5 bases from V and 13 bases from J, with 14 bases between. CDR1 is ENHRY and CDR2 is SYGVKD in the germline V gene. The CDR3 loop spans 12 amino acids. CDR3 residues: CAISHEEGRLFF. The CDR3 nucleotides read TGTGCCATCAGTCATGAGGAGGGTCGACTGTTTTTT.